The clone carrying this TCR beta chain was counted only a few times. Antigen unknown. This sample was included in a study of CD4+ T cells in melanoma. Sequencing was performed with immunoSEQ multiplex PCR; in TCRdb, only in-frame clones are kept and a portion is missing. The repertoire has more than 15,000 clones, approximately 79% of them found once; the top ten carry 9.5% to 15%. The V gene lost 5 bases and the J gene lost 6 bases, with 19 bases spanning the gap. CDR3 length equals 16 residues. Germline CDR1 LNHDA, CDR2 SQIVND (reference sequence). General observations from the study: Diverse differentiation states were reported for melanoma neoantigen-specific CD4+ T cells.

This TCR was recovered from a human donor with melanoma. Sequenced: cells from a culture (not recorded whether cultured in vitro). J is TRBJ2-2 and V is TRBV19; tentative D call: TRBD1 (6 bases). The CDR3 is CASSSGATLRPGELFF. In DNA form, the CDR3 reads TGTGCCAGTAGTTCAGGGGCAACCCTTCGCCCCGGGGAGCTGTTTTTT.